Following are 10 T cell receptor beta chains from one sample sequenced in a study of T cells after yellow fever vaccination. TCRdb independently ran MiXCR on the 5' RACE reads; one entry per CDR3 protein. Here the sample spans roughly 120,000 distinct CDR3 sequences, around 6.7% being singletons. Sequencing was performed on CD4+ T cells sorted from PBMCs, taken 35 to 50 days after the first yellow fever vaccination. These receptors were obtained from a man between 18 and 35 years old who received the YFV17D yellow fever vaccine.

This clonotype was seen repeatedly, ten times or more. The rearrangement joins TRBV14 to TRBJ1-1; D not certain. V lost 0 bases, J lost 5 bases, and 13 bases lay in between. CDR3 length equals 15 residues. Germline V gene data show CDR1 as SGHDN and CDR2 as FVKESK. This chain's CDR3 is CASSQDQGQFTEAFF. In DNA, the CDR3 is TGTGCCAGCAGCCAAGATCAAGGGCAGTTTACTGAAGCTTTCTTT.

This clonotype was counted at least ten times. The chain employs TRBV20-1 and TRBJ2-5, with 15 bases lining up with TRBD2. Germline CDR1 and CDR2: DFQATT and SNEGSKA (reference sequence). The CDR3 is 16 amino acids. Trimming removed 5 bases from V and 5 bases from J; junction bases left unmatched: 9. Written as DNA, the CDR3 is TGCAGTGCTTTCAGGACTAGCGGGGGGGCCTCCGAGACCCAGTACTTC. This sequence encodes CSAFRTSGGASETQYF.

This clonotype was picked up many times. The chain couples TRBV30 to TRBJ1-5, with D hard to call. The V and J ends lost 0 bases and 2 bases respectively, with 5 bases between them. The CDR3 runs 13 residues. Germline assignment: CDR1 GTSNPN and CDR2 SVGIG (reference sequence). The CDR3 region is CAWSVRGNQPQHF. Here the CDR3 DNA reads TGTGCCTGGAGTGTACGTGGCAATCAGCCCCAGCATTTT.

This clonotype was counted at least ten times. The chain has TRBV12-3 or TRBV12-4 and TRBJ1-5; TRBD1 might be the D (6 bases). The CDR3 consists of 14 residues. Trimming cost V 5 bases and J 1 base, with 9 bases left between them. The CDR3 region is CASSQDRSNQPQHF. DNA for the CDR3: TGTGCCAGCAGTCAGGACAGAAGCAATCAGCCCCAGCATTTT.

This clonotype was detected a few times. For the CDR3, the DNA is TGCGCCAGCAGCGCGGACAGCGTCTACACCTTC. Its protein product is CASSADSVYTF. This chain uses TRBV5-1 with TRBJ1-2, with D possibly matching TRBD1 (6 bases). The CDR3 totals 11 residues. From germline, CDR1 is SGHRS and CDR2 YFSETQ. Trimming removed 4 bases from V and 10 bases from J, with 11 bases in between.

A remark on this clonotype: A read error may be the cause here, since a much bigger clone is one base away. The rearrangement uses TRBV5-5 and TRBJ2-7; D is undetermined. The length of the CDR3 is 12 residues. Germline CDR1 and CDR2: SGHKS and YYEKEE (reference sequence). Here the CDR3 reads CASSSYEYVQYF. The CDR3 DNA is TGTGCCAGCAGCTCTTACGAGTACGTGCAGTACTTC.

This clonotype was seen ten or more times. The chain is built from TRBV12-3 or TRBV12-4 and TRBJ1-5, with D tentatively TRBD1 (5 bases). CDR3 length: 17 residues. The ends were cut back, 6 bases at V and 4 bases at J, with 22 bases in the middle. The CDR3 region is CASSRPLGGKGNQPQHF. In DNA, the CDR3 is TGTGCCAGCAGCCGTCCACTCGGGGGGAAGGGTAATCAGCCCCAGCATTTT.

This clonotype has ten or more counts. V gene TRBV20-1 combines with J gene TRBJ2-1; no clear D gene. The V and J ends lost 3 bases and 4 bases respectively, with 22 bases between them. CDR3 size: 17 residues. The germline gives CDR1 DFQATT, CDR2 SNEGSKA (reference sequence). As DNA, the CDR3 is TGCAGTGCTAGCGAAGGCAGGAAGGGATCTAGGTACAATGAGCAGTTCTTC. Protein product: CSASEGRKGSRYNEQFF.

This clonotype was seen repeatedly, ten times or more. The V and J genes are TRBV5-1 and TRBJ2-7; TRBD1 is a possible D gene (7 bases). The CDR3 sequence is 18 residues long. Germline CDR1 and CDR2: SGHRS and YFSETQ. Trimming stripped 3 bases from V and 0 bases from J, with 22 bases between. CDR3 bases: TGCGCCAGCAGCTGGGGGGTTCTGGACAGGCCCCGCTCCTACGAGCAGTACTTC. It translates to CASSWGVLDRPRSYEQYF.

There are many counts of this clonotype. The CDR3 nucleotides are TGCGCCAGCAGCCGTAGCGGGGGCGGTGAGCAGTACGTC. This encodes CASSRSGGGEQYV. This chain connects TRBV5-1 to TRBJ2-7, with TRBD2 identical over 9 bases. V lost 4 bases to trimming and J lost 7 bases; unmatched junction nucleotides: 6. The V gene's germline CDR1 is SGHRS and CDR2 YFSETQ. There are 13 residues in the CDR3.